The present T cell receptor beta chain was sequenced within a study of T-cell reconstitution after alpha-beta-depleted transplantation in children. The CDR3 contains 14 residues. Losses at the gene ends were 7 bases for V and 6 bases for J; bases not matched to a gene: 8. Unique molecular identifiers featured in how the TCRbeta library was prepared. TCRdb re-called the PCR reads through MiXCR, storing one row per CDR3 protein. Of some 400,000 distinct CDR3 sequences listed, over 20% were seen once; the top ten hold 3.8%. A few counts support this clonotype. This sequence joins TRBV12-3 or TRBV12-4 and TRBJ2-7, with 11 nucleotides matching TRBD2. The source of this sequence is a human donor who donated a stem cell graft to a child with acute myeloid leukemia. The sequencing here drew on PBMCs from the stem cell graft donor, taken from the stem cell graft. The CDR3 sequence: CASTVTSGSPEQYF. DNA for the CDR3: TGTGCCAGCACCGTCACTAGCGGGAGTCCCGAGCAGTACTTC.